This T cell receptor beta chain came from a study of T cells in Graves' hyperthyroidism and ophthalmopathy. This clonotype showed up many times. The CDR3 runs 13 residues. The V and J ends lost 2 bases and 0 bases respectively, with 8 bases between them. Looked up from germline, CDR1 is DFQATT and CDR2 is SNEGSKA (reference sequence). TCR beta CDR3 regions were amplified from RNA transcripts. HTBI primers were the set used in a first-round RT-PCR of the TCR CDR3. TCRdb independently ran MiXCR on the multiplex PCR reads; one entry per CDR3 protein. This table holds 340,000 or so distinct CDR3 sequences, roughly 15% found once.

The chain joins TRBV20-1 to TRBJ2-7; a possible D gene is TRBD1 (5 bases). Specimen: blood. The TCR comes from a man in his thirties or forties with Graves' hyperthyroidism. The CDR3 DNA follows: TGCAGTGCTAGACCACAGGACTCCTACGAGCAGTACTTC. This encodes CSARPQDSYEQYF.